One sample yielded the 26 T cell receptor beta chains listed below, sequenced in a study of blood T cell repertoires in COVID-19. Some clones are missing from TCRdb's copy, which holds only in-frame ones; the method was immunoSEQ multiplex PCR. In the table there are around 200,000 clones, 86% of which are singletons. Sequencing input: PBMCs or T cells enriched from blood (not recorded which). The receptors originated from a middle-aged man with acute COVID-19.

Points on this clone: An end of the junction differs from the germline gene, which may be a read error. The chain uses TRBV7-7 and TRBJ2-5; 7 nucleotides agree with TRBD1. Germline CDR1 reads SSHAT; CDR2 reads FNYEAQ (reference sequence). There are 15 residues in the CDR3. The CDR3 nucleotides are TGTGCTAGCAGCTTAGGGGGACAGACCCAAGAGACCCAGTACTTC. This translates into CASSLGGQTQETQYF.

This chain joins TRBV21-1 and TRBJ2-4; the D call TRBD2 from the table was never checked on the DNA. TRBV21-1 is a documented pseudogene. CDR3 length equals 15 residues. The CDR3 DNA reads TGTGCCAGCAGCAAAGTGCGAGGGAGTGGGGTCATTCAGTACTTC. Residues: CASSKVRGSGVIQYF.

The gene calls are TRBV9 and TRBJ2-1; unclear D gene. Trimming shortened V by 4 bases and J by 7 bases, and 21 bases separated the two germline ends. Germline-derived CDR1 and CDR2 are SGDLS and YYNGEE. CDR3 length: 16 residues. The CDR3 coding sequence is TGTGCCAGCAGCCCCCGAGTAGCCGGGTTACGAAATGAGCAGTTCTTC. Translation gives CASSPRVAGLRNEQFF.

The chain links TRBV27 to TRBJ1-2; D call uncertain. Per the germline V gene, CDR1 is MNHEY and CDR2 is SMNVEV (reference sequence). Trimming stripped 7 bases from V and 2 bases from J, with 23 bases between. This CDR3 region has 17 residues. The CDR3 DNA follows: TGTGCCAGCACCGGGTTCGGGGATCCTTGGGGAAACTATGGCTACACCTTC. As protein: CASTGFGDPWGNYGYTF.

The V and J genes are TRBV6-2 or TRBV6-3 and TRBJ2-5; 12 bases fit TRBD2. Germline assignment: CDR1 MNHEY and CDR2 SVGEGT. Trimming took 6 bases from V and 2 from J; bases not matched to a gene: 1. The CDR3 consists of 14 residues. The CDR3: CASSGLAGQETQYF. The CDR3, as DNA: TGTGCCAGCAGCGGACTAGCGGGACAAGAGACCCAGTACTTC.

The chain couples TRBV30 to TRBJ1-5, with 8 bases matching TRBD1. Germline lookup yields CDR1 GTSNPN and CDR2 SVGIG (reference sequence). CDR3 size: 12 residues. V shed 5 bases, J shed 7 bases, and the junction held 4 bases outside the gene matches. The CDR3 is CAWGTGIQPQHF. As DNA, the CDR3 is TGTGCCTGGGGGACAGGCATACAGCCCCAGCATTTT.

By share, this clone ranks as medium-sized. The chain joins TRBV11-3 to TRBJ2-7; 7 nucleotides match TRBD1. J gave up 5 bases and V 5 bases, and 6 bases lay outside the gene matches. Germline V gene lookup returns CDR1 SGHNT and CDR2 YENEEA. The CDR3 consists of 13 residues. CDR3 DNA: TGTGCCAGCAGCACGGGGCAGGGGGACGAGCAGTACTTC. Its translation: CASSTGQGDEQYF.

This clone was found a few times. The genes are TRBV28 and TRBJ1-5; no firm D call. The CDR3 consists of 14 residues. The ends were cut back, 4 bases at V and 5 bases at J, with 12 bases in the middle. The germline gives CDR1 MDHEN, CDR2 SYDVKM. DNA of the CDR3: TGTGCCAGCAGTTCGAAACTTGGGCATCAGCCCCAGCATTTT. As protein: CASSSKLGHQPQHF.

The chain carries TRBV5-6 and TRBJ2-5, with 10 bases identical to TRBD2. The CDR3 has 15 residues. Germline V gene data show CDR1 as SGHDT and CDR2 as YYEEEE. V gave up 3 bases and J gave up 3 bases; unmatched junction bases: 5. The CDR3 reads CASSWGLASKETQYF. The CDR3 coding sequence is TGTGCCAGCAGCTGGGGACTAGCGAGTAAAGAGACCCAGTACTTC.

V and J are TRBV15 and TRBJ1-5; D gene unclear. V was trimmed by 1 base and J by 4 bases, leaving 5 bases between them. The CDR3 has 13 residues. Germline V gene sequence: CDR1 LNHNV, CDR2 YYDKDF (reference sequence). As DNA, the CDR3 is TGTGCCACCAGCAGAGTCGGTAATCAGCCCCAGCATTTT. Amino acids: CATSRVGNQPQHF.

The gene calls are TRBV10-3 and TRBJ2-7; maybe TRBD1 (6 bases). Germline lookup yields CDR1 ENHRY and CDR2 SYGVKD. The V end was cut by 4 bases, the J end by 2 bases, with 6 bases between. This CDR3 spans 12 amino acids. CDR3 DNA: TGTGCCATCAGTGGGACAGCCTACGAGCAGTACTTC. This gives the protein CAISGTAYEQYF.

This chain links TRBV7-9 with TRBJ2-5; TRBD1 matches 7 bases. V trimming: 3 bases; J trimming: 4 bases; junction bases outside the gene matches: 17. Germline CDR1 and CDR2: SEHNR and FQNEAQ (reference sequence). The CDR3 is 18 amino acids. CDR3 loop: CASSLGASVRGLGETQYF. CDR3 DNA: TGTGCCAGCAGCTTGGGGGCTTCGGTCAGGGGGTTAGGAGAGACCCAGTACTTC.

V gene TRBV9 combines with J gene TRBJ2-7; TRBD2 aligns across 10 bases. Germline CDR1 and CDR2: SGDLS and YYNGEE. V lost 3 bases to trimming and J lost 1 base; unmatched junction nucleotides: 4. This CDR3 spans 15 amino acids. The CDR3 here is CASSGASGGSYEQYF. The CDR3 region has the DNA TGTGCCAGCAGCGGGGCTAGCGGGGGATCCTACGAGCAGTACTTC.

The J gene is TRBJ2-1, the V gene TRBV9, with D possibly TRBD2 on 6 matching bases. The CDR3 length is 16 residues. Germline V gene data show CDR1 as SGDLS and CDR2 as YYNGEE. Trimming shortened V by 1 base and J by 0 bases, and 11 bases separated the two germline ends. As DNA, the CDR3 is TGTGCCAGCAGCGTATTTGGGGAGGCCTCCTACAATGAGCAGTTCTTC. Protein: CASSVFGEASYNEQFF.

The chain carries TRBV30 and TRBJ1-1; TRBD1 agrees at 7 bases. The junction had 8 bases not matched to a gene; V was cut back by 1 base and J by 0 bases. In germline, CDR1 is GTSNPN, CDR2 SVGIG (reference sequence). The CDR3 totals 16 residues. Here the CDR3 reads CAWSDYRGNMNTEAFF. The CDR3 coding sequence is TGTGCCTGGAGTGATTACAGGGGAAACATGAACACTGAAGCTTTCTTT.

CDR3 in amino acids: CASSLVEGAGGYTF. CDR3 nucleotides: TGTGCCAGCAGCTTAGTAGAGGGCGCGGGGGGCTACACCTTC. This rearrangement joins TRBV7-2 to TRBJ1-2, with D uncertain. Germline V gene sequence: CDR1 SGHTA, CDR2 FQGNSA. The CDR3 totals 14 residues. V lost 1 base and J lost 8, with 14 bases in between.

This clone was counted between two and nine times. The chain links TRBV6-5 to TRBJ2-3; D possibly corresponds to TRBD2 (5 bases). CDR1 MNHEY and CDR2 SVGAGI come from the germline V gene. The CDR3 is 14 amino acids. Trimming took 6 bases from V and 3 from J, leaving 13 bases between them. The CDR3 spells CASSGGSLTDTQYF. The CDR3 DNA sequence: TGTGCCAGCAGCGGCGGGTCTCTTACAGATACGCAGTATTTT.

V gene TRBV27 combines with J gene TRBJ2-1; a possible D gene is TRBD2 (6 bases). The CDR3 sequence is 12 residues long. V shed 5 bases and J shed 7 bases, with 9 bases lying between them. CDR1 and CDR2 (germline): MNHEY, SMNVEV (reference sequence). CDR3 bases: TGTGCCAGCAGTCCACTAGCAAATGAGCAGTTCTTC. Translation gives CASSPLANEQFF.

A word on this clone: Other DNA sequences in this sample translate to the same CDR3. The V and J genes are TRBV3-1 (or the pseudogene TRBV3-2) and TRBJ1-4; D is unresolved. Germline CDR1 and CDR2: LGHDT and YNNKEL (reference sequence). Trimming took off 6 bases at V and 8 bases at J, with 13 bases between the two ends. This CDR3 has 13 amino acids. CDR3 amino acids: CASRAGPGEKLFF. The CDR3 bases are TGTGCCAGCAGAGCGGGCCCCGGAGAAAAACTGTTTTTT.

The rearrangement uses TRBV5-1 and TRBJ1-3; D unclear. Germline CDR1 and CDR2: SGHRS and YFSETQ. Trimming left V 1 base short and J 0 bases short, with 5 bases between. This CDR3 contains 14 residues. The CDR3 loop is CASSLTVSGNTIYF. CDR3 in DNA: TGCGCCAGCAGCTTGACAGTCTCTGGAAACACCATATATTTT.

The chain is built from TRBV5-1 and TRBJ2-7, with D perhaps matching TRBD1 (5 bases). This CDR3 contains 13 residues. Germline V gene lookup returns CDR1 SGHRS and CDR2 YFSETQ. V was clipped by 2 bases and J by 7 bases, with 13 bases between them. This chain's CDR3 is CASSFAGFGEQYF. CDR3 sequence (DNA): TGCGCCAGCAGCTTCGCAGGGTTCGGGGAGCAGTACTTC.

V is TRBV25-1 and J is TRBJ2-7; 10 bases map to TRBD2. J was trimmed by 4 bases and V by 1 base; bases with no gene match: 7. Germline CDR1 reads MGHDK; CDR2 reads SYGVNS. This CDR3 has 16 amino acids. The CDR3 DNA reads TGTGCCAGCAGTGAATCTGTCCGGACTAGCGGATACGAGCAGTACTTC. It translates to CASSESVRTSGYEQYF.

The chain carries TRBV19 and TRBJ1-1, with D hard to call. Germline V gene sequence: CDR1 LNHDA, CDR2 SQIVND (reference sequence). The ends were cut back, 3 bases at V and 1 base at J, with 3 bases in the middle. The CDR3 has 12 amino acids. The CDR3 sequence: CASSIRNTEAFF. CDR3 bases: TGTGCCAGTAGTATTAGGAACACTGAAGCTTTCTTT.

This clone was observed once. The chain joins TRBV19 to TRBJ1-5; tentatively, D is TRBD1 (5 bases). There are 15 residues in the CDR3. V lost 5 bases and J lost 7, with 18 bases in between. Germline V gene sequence: CDR1 LNHDA, CDR2 SQIVND (reference sequence). In DNA, the CDR3 is TGTGCCAGTAGTGAGGTAAGGGGCCGAAACCAGCCCCAGCATTTT. Translated: CASSEVRGRNQPQHF.

This sequence joins TRBV11-3 and TRBJ2-1; the D is unclear. The ends were cut back, 2 bases at V and 9 bases at J, with 11 bases in the middle. Germline V gene sequence: CDR1 SGHNT, CDR2 YENEEA. This CDR3 spans 13 amino acids. Written as DNA, the CDR3 is TGTGCCAGCAGCTTAAGAGGATATGGTGAGCAGTTCTTC. It encodes CASSLRGYGEQFF. Full variable domain (outside the CDR3, taken from reference TRBV11-3 and TRBJ2-1): EAGVVQSPRYKIIEKKQPVAFWCNPISGHNTLYWYLQNLGQGPELLIRYENEEAVDDSQLPKDRFSAERLKGVDSTLKIQPAELGDSAVYLCASSLRGYGEQFFGPGTRLTVL.

The genes are TRBV2 and TRBJ2-7, with D possibly matching TRBD2 (6 bases). Deletions cut 7 bases from V and 5 bases from J, with 9 bases between. CDR1 and CDR2 (germline): SNHLY, FYNNEI. CDR3 size: 11 residues. CDR3 coding DNA: TGTGCCAGCACTGGGAGGAACGAGCAGTACTTC. It is translated as CASTGRNEQYF. Supplemented by reference TRBV2 and TRBJ2-7, the full variable domain reads EPEVTQTPSHQVTQMGQEVILRCVPISNHLYFYWYRQILGQKVEFLVSFYNNEISEKSEIFDDQFSVERPDGSNFTLKIRSTKLEDSAMYFCASTGRNEQYFGPGTRLTVT.